This TCR beta chain appears in the sequencing data of a study of CD8 T cells in ankylosing spondylitis. Overall study results and limits: Clones tied to disease were said to be significantly enriched in matched ankylosing spondylitis synovial fluid. With a CD8+ phenotype, disease-linked clones were relatively rare in peripheral blood. A TCR beta motif of roughly eight highly homologous variants appeared characteristic of ankylosing spondylitis blood. Some motif variants were previously reported in reactive arthritis synovial fluid and blood.

One entry per CDR3 protein results from TCRdb running MiXCR on the 5' RACE reads. This table holds more than 600,000 distinct CDR3 sequences, under 20% found once. In regard to this clonotype: The target antigen is unknown. A junction end diverges from the germline sequence, so it may reflect a read error.

Germline V gives CDR1 LGHDT, CDR2 YNNKEL (reference sequence). This CDR3 has 13 residues. Sample: blood, either unsorted or a sorted T cell fraction (not recorded which). The V and J genes are TRBV3-1 and TRBJ2-5, with D unclear. This TCR came from a male donor with ankylosing spondylitis. CDR3 bases: TGTGCCAGCAGCCCCTCGGGTGTGGACCCACGGCACTTC. Its translation: CASSPSGVDPRHF.